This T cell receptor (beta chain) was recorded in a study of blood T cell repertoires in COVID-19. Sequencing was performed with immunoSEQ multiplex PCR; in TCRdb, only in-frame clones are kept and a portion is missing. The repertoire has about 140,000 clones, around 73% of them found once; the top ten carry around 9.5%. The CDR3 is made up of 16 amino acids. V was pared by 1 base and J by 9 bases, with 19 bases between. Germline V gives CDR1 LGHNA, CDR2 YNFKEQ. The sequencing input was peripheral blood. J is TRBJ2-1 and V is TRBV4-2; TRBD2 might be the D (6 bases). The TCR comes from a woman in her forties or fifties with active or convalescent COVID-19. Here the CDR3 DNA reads TGTGCCAGCAGCCAAGGGGTGGGACTTACTTCGGGTGAGCAGTTCTTC. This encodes CASSQGVGLTSGEQFF.